This entry lists 29 T cell receptor beta chains sequenced from one sample in a study of control samples from healthy donors and cancer patients. Profiled with immunoSEQ multiplex PCR; TCRdb holds only in-frame clones, not every one. The sample has about 170,000 clones, 94% seen once; the top ten hold about 1.4%. The sequenced material came from blood. Source of these receptors: a woman aged 18-29 years in good health.

The V call is TRBV7-2, the J call TRBJ1-1; D possibly corresponds to TRBD1 (5 bases). Trimming cost V 5 bases and J 5 bases, with 18 bases left between them. The CDR3 runs to 15 residues. CDR1 and CDR2 from the germline V gene are SGHTA and FQGNSA. In nucleotides, the CDR3 is TGTGCCAGCAGCATCATGGGGCCGGAGATGACTGAAGCTTTCTTT. This encodes CASSIMGPEMTEAFF.

The chain has TRBV5-6 and TRBJ1-1; D gene ambiguous. From germline, CDR1 is SGHDT and CDR2 YYEEEE. CDR3 length: 13 amino acids. V was clipped by 2 bases and J by 1 base, with 6 bases between them. The CDR3 here is CASSLQANTEAFF. The DNA of the CDR3 is TGTGCCAGCAGCTTACAAGCGAACACTGAAGCTTTCTTT.

The chain employs TRBV15 and TRBJ2-5; D gene unclear. From germline, CDR1 is LNHNV and CDR2 YYDKDF (reference sequence). The CDR3 sequence is 13 residues long. V dropped 1 base and J dropped 4 bases, with 7 bases sitting between them. CDR3 sequence reads: CATSRGRGETQYF. CDR3 sequence (DNA): TGTGCCACCAGCAGAGGGCGAGGAGAGACCCAGTACTTC.

The rearrangement links TRBV10-3 to TRBJ1-4; D possibly corresponds to TRBD1 (5 bases). Germline V gene sequence: CDR1 ENHRY, CDR2 SYGVKD. V lost 2 bases to trimming and J lost 8 bases, with 9 bases between them. CDR3 length: 13 residues. The chain's CDR3 is CAISEREGEKLFF. In DNA, the CDR3 is TGTGCCATCAGTGAGCGGGAGGGGGAAAAACTGTTTTTT.

The chain recombines TRBV11-2 with TRBJ2-1; the D gene is possibly TRBD2 (6 bases). Trimming took off 8 bases at V and 11 bases at J, with 13 bases between the two ends. The V gene's germline CDR1 is SGHAT and CDR2 FQNNGV. The CDR3 extends over 11 amino acids. The CDR3 region has the DNA TGTGCCAGCGGAGGGCAGTACAAGCAGTTCTTC. Residues: CASGGQYKQFF.

This chain links TRBV5-1 with TRBJ1-2, with D unresolved. V lost 4 bases to trimming and J lost 8 bases, with 18 bases between them. The CDR3 is made up of 14 amino acids. Germline assignment: CDR1 SGHRS and CDR2 YFSETQ. CDR3 sequence: CASSQTGHSGGYTF. DNA for the CDR3: TGCGCCAGCAGCCAAACCGGCCATAGTGGAGGCTACACCTTC.

This clone was recorded a few times. V gene TRBV19 combines with J gene TRBJ1-2, with D possibly being TRBD1 (5 bases). Deletions cut 1 base from V and 3 bases from J, with 9 bases between. There are 14 residues in the CDR3. Germline CDR1 LNHDA, CDR2 SQIVND (reference sequence). Written as DNA, the CDR3 is TGTGCCAGTAGTATAGGGAAAGGGGACTATGGCTACACCTTC. Translating it yields CASSIGKGDYGYTF.

The chain joins TRBV5-6 to TRBJ2-2; 9 bases align to TRBD1. In germline, CDR1 is SGHDT, CDR2 YYEEEE. V dropped 2 bases and J dropped 0; count of bases not matched to a gene: 8. CDR3 length equals 18 residues. Here the CDR3 DNA reads TGTGCCAGCAGCTTAGTCCCGGGACAGGGAACGAACACCGGGGAGCTGTTTTTT. Its protein product is CASSLVPGQGTNTGELFF.

The V and J genes are TRBV6-2 or TRBV6-3 and TRBJ1-5; the D is unclear. CDR3 length: 18 residues. Germline V gives CDR1 MNHEY, CDR2 SVGEGT. Between the trimmed V and J ends, which lost 4 bases and 1 base, there was a span of 20 bases. The CDR3 bases are TGTGCCAGCAGTTTCGACCAGGACGGACCGTGGAGCAATCAGCCCCAGCATTTT. It yields the protein CASSFDQDGPWSNQPQHF.

The gene calls are TRBV6-6 and TRBJ1-2; perhaps TRBD1 as D (6 bases). The CDR3 extends over 15 amino acids. Germline V gene sequence: CDR1 MNHNY, CDR2 SVGAGI (reference sequence). Between the trimmed V and J ends, which lost 3 bases and 3 bases, there was a span of 14 bases. The CDR3 sequence is CASSYQGLSYYGYTF. Written as DNA, the CDR3 is TGTGCCAGCAGTTATCAGGGGTTATCTTACTATGGCTACACCTTC.

As concerns this clone: Other DNA sequences in this sample translate to the same CDR3. V is TRBV18 and J is TRBJ2-7; a weak D match, TRBD2 (5 bases). This CDR3 is built from 13 residues. CDR1 and CDR2 from the germline V gene are KGHSH and LQKENI. Trimming pared 2 bases from V and 3 bases from J, leaving 8 bases between. CDR3 bases: TGTGCCAGCTCACCATCCCGGGACTACGAGCAGTACTTC. Translating gives CASSPSRDYEQYF.

This clone was recorded only once. The J gene is TRBJ1-2, the V gene TRBV5-6, with D possibly being TRBD1 (5 bases). Germline V gene data show CDR1 as SGHDT and CDR2 as YYEEEE. The V end was cut by 0 bases, the J end by 5 bases, with 14 bases between. The CDR3 sequence is 15 residues long. The CDR3 DNA is TGTGCCAGCAGCTTGGCCGGCGGCAGGGCTTATGGCTACACCTTC. Its protein product is CASSLAGGRAYGYTF. Full variable domain (missing parts from reference TRBV5-6 and TRBJ1-2): DAGVTQSPTHLIKTRGQQVTLRCSPKSGHDTVSWYQQALGQGPQFIFQYYEEEERQRGNFPDRFSGHQFPNYSSELNVNALLLGDSALYLCASSLAGGRAYGYTFGSGTRLTVV.

V is TRBV5-1 and J is TRBJ2-5, with D tentatively TRBD1 (6 bases). The CDR3 extends over 14 amino acids. The germline V gene encodes CDR1 SGHRS and CDR2 YFSETQ. The V end lost 4 bases, the J end lost 2 bases, and 12 bases lay between the germline ends. CDR3 sequence: CASSTSGTQETQYF. The CDR3 DNA reads TGCGCCAGCAGCACCTCCGGGACACAAGAGACCCAGTACTTC.

The rearrangement uses TRBV19 and TRBJ1-4; no clear D gene. Germline CDR1 and CDR2: LNHDA and SQIVND (reference sequence). Trimming took off 11 bases at V and 8 bases at J, with 12 bases between the two ends. The CDR3 totals 11 residues. As DNA, the CDR3 is TGTGCCCTAGGCCCTGGGGAAAAACTGTTTTTT. Amino acids: CALGPGEKLFF.

V and J are TRBV2 and TRBJ2-5; unclear D gene. Germline CDR1 is SNHLY and CDR2 is FYNNEI. Trimming stripped 2 bases from V and 5 bases from J, with 9 bases between. CDR3 length equals 13 residues. DNA for the CDR3: TGTGCCAGCAGTGAAATTAACGTGGAGACCCAGTACTTC. Amino acids: CASSEINVETQYF.

The chain combines TRBV6-5 with TRBJ1-4, with 10 bases fitting TRBD1. Losses at the gene ends were 10 bases for V and 7 bases for J; bases not matched to a gene: 9. Germline V CDR1 and CDR2: MNHEY, SVGAGI. This CDR3 spans 14 amino acids. CDR3 in DNA: TGTGCCACTTATCCGGGGACAGGGGTTGAAAAACTGTTTTTT. Translated, it gives CATYPGTGVEKLFF.

The chain combines TRBV29-1 with TRBJ2-5; a possible D gene is TRBD1 (6 bases). With 3 bases removed from V and 1 base from J, the gap between germline ends came to 9 bases. Germline V gene data show CDR1 as SQVTM and CDR2 as ANQGSEA. This CDR3 contains 13 residues. CDR3 sequence: CSVEARGQETQYF. The DNA of the CDR3 is TGCAGCGTTGAGGCCAGGGGCCAAGAGACCCAGTACTTC.

The chain has TRBV5-4 and TRBJ1-3; D call uncertain. Germline V gives CDR1 SGHNT, CDR2 YYREEE (reference sequence). The CDR3 contains 13 residues. Trimming left V 0 bases short and J 2 bases short, with 3 bases between. For the CDR3, the DNA is TGTGCCAGCAGCTTGGAAGCTGGAAACACCATATATTTT. This gives the protein CASSLEAGNTIYF.

The table lists this clone with a count of one. V and J are TRBV7-2 and TRBJ2-5; 9 bases align to TRBD2. The CDR3 consists of 16 residues. V trimming: 1 base; J trimming: 6 bases; junction bases outside the gene matches: 9. Looked up from germline, CDR1 is SGHTA and CDR2 is FQGNSA. Here the CDR3 reads CASSLEAGGVEKTQYF. In DNA form, the CDR3 reads TGTGCCAGCAGCTTAGAGGCGGGAGGGGTTGAGAAGACCCAGTACTTC.

This sequence joins TRBV10-3 and TRBJ1-3, with D unclear. The CDR3 extends over 14 amino acids. The germline V and J ends were trimmed by 4 bases and 1 base, with 8 bases remaining between them. Germline CDR1 and CDR2: ENHRY and SYGVKD. The CDR3: CAISAPDSGNTIYF. In DNA, the CDR3 is TGTGCCATCAGTGCTCCAGATTCTGGAAACACCATATATTTT.

The gene calls are TRBV6-5 and TRBJ1-2, with D perhaps matching TRBD1 (6 bases). Germline V gene lookup returns CDR1 MNHEY and CDR2 SVGAGI. The CDR3 has 13 amino acids. The ends were cut back, 8 bases at V and 8 bases at J, with 18 bases in the middle. CDR3 DNA sequence: TGTGCCAGCGGGGAGACAGGAAGCAAGGGCTACACCTTC. This sequence encodes CASGETGSKGYTF.

The chain uses TRBV7-2 and TRBJ2-5; D unclear. The CDR3 length is 13 residues. The germline V gene has CDR1 SGHTA and CDR2 FQGNSA. Deletions cut 4 bases from V and 5 bases from J, with 11 bases between. CDR3 nucleotides: TGTGCCAGCAGCTCCCAGGTCTTGGAGACCCAGTACTTC. This codes for CASSSQVLETQYF.

The chain links TRBV18 to TRBJ2-1; 10 positions match TRBD1. The CDR3 loop spans 14 amino acids. J gave up 7 bases and V 3 bases, and 3 bases lay outside the gene matches. Germline CDR1 is KGHSH and CDR2 is LQKENI. CDR3 amino acids: CASSPTGGWNEQFF. The CDR3 DNA follows: TGTGCCAGCTCACCGACAGGGGGCTGGAATGAGCAGTTCTTC.

The chain combines TRBV5-1 with TRBJ2-2; D unresolved. CDR3 length equals 13 residues. Trimming removed 1 base from V and 2 bases from J, with 3 bases in between. Germline assignment: CDR1 SGHRS and CDR2 YFSETQ. The CDR3 loop reads CASSLRNTGELFF. CDR3 DNA: TGCGCCAGCAGCTTGCGAAACACCGGGGAGCTGTTTTTT.

The V call is TRBV7-9, the J call TRBJ2-2; 11 positions agree with TRBD2. The V and J ends lost 5 bases and 6 bases, in that order; junction bases with no gene match: 11. This CDR3 has 17 residues. Germline V CDR1 and CDR2: SEHNR, FQNEAQ (reference sequence). CDR3 amino acids: CASSRSGGLAGSGELFF. CDR3 nucleotide sequence: TGTGCCAGCAGCCGATCCGGAGGACTAGCGGGTTCCGGGGAGCTGTTTTTT.

The chain combines TRBV10-3 with TRBJ2-1, with unresolved D. Deletions cut 8 bases from V and 5 bases from J, with 16 bases between. The germline V gene encodes CDR1 ENHRY and CDR2 SYGVKD. This CDR3 has 14 amino acids. The CDR3 nucleotides read TGTGCCATCTCTAGGAATCTACCCGACAATGAGCAGTTCTTC. Protein sequence: CAISRNLPDNEQFF.

The gene calls are TRBV6-5 and TRBJ1-5; D gene unclear. Per germline, CDR1 MNHEY and CDR2 SVGAGI. The CDR3 is made up of 14 amino acids. The V end was cut by 4 bases, the J end by 9 bases, with 16 bases between. CDR3 coding DNA: TGTGCCAGCAGTTCGTCGGGGATGGCGAGGCCCCAGCATTTT. Its protein is CASSSSGMARPQHF.

This chain uses TRBV29-1 with TRBJ2-7; D unresolved. In germline, CDR1 is SQVTM, CDR2 ANQGSEA. The CDR3 sequence is 11 residues long. Trimming shortened V by 3 bases and J by 3 bases, and 6 bases separated the two germline ends. The CDR3 protein is CSVEGSYEQYF. The CDR3 DNA reads as TGCAGCGTTGAGGGCAGCTACGAGCAGTACTTC.

The rearrangement uses TRBV28 and TRBJ1-1, with D possibly TRBD1 on 6 matching bases. Trimming left V 2 bases short and J 5 bases short, with 12 bases between. The CDR3 has 14 amino acids. Germline lookup yields CDR1 MDHEN and CDR2 SYDVKM. Here the CDR3 reads CASSLRTRGTEAFF. DNA of the CDR3: TGTGCCAGCAGTTTACGGACCAGGGGTACTGAAGCTTTCTTT.